Below are 9 T cell receptor beta chains sequenced from a single sample in a study of CD8+CD57+ T cells in acquired aplastic anemia listed by TCRdb under 2018. Sequencing took place on an Illumina HiSeq 2000. Profiling of TCR beta VDJ combinations and CDR3 sequences used genomic DNA as the template. TCRdb handled the public reads itself, with Q25 trimming in fastp and clone calling in MiXCR, and kept productive beta chains. CDR3 protein duplicates are merged, each entry listing the most common genes and DNA. Here the sample has around 130,000 distinct CDR3 sequences; 48% occur a single time. The ten most abundant clones make up about 2.5% of the sample. Sequencing was carried out using sorted CD4+, CD8+, or CD8+CD57+ T cells (not recorded which) from PBMCs. These receptors all come from a human donor in good health, serving as a control.

This clonotype was recorded many times. CDR3: CASSPRRGGMYEQYF. CDR3 DNA sequence: TGTGCCAGCAGCCCTCGAAGGGGAGGGATGTACGAGCAGTACTTC. The rearrangement joins TRBV7-2 to TRBJ2-7; TRBD2 aligns across 7 bases. The germline gives CDR1 SGHTA, CDR2 FQGNSA. CDR3 length equals 15 residues. The V and J ends lost 5 bases and 4 bases, in that order; junction bases with no gene match: 11.

This sequence joins TRBV29-1 and TRBJ1-1; TRBD1 agrees at 8 bases. Germline V gene data show CDR1 as SQVTM and CDR2 as ANQGSEA. Trimming removed 4 bases from V and 4 bases from J; junction bases left unmatched: 5. The CDR3 is 13 residues long. This chain's CDR3 is CSVGLTGGTEAFF. The CDR3 bases are TGCAGCGTTGGACTCACAGGGGGCACTGAAGCTTTCTTT. Filled out from reference TRBV29-1 and TRBJ1-1, the complete variable domain reads SAVISQKPSRDICQRGTSLTIQCQVDSQVTMMFWYRQQPGQSLTLIATANQGSEATYESGFVIDKFPISRPNLTFSTLTVSNMSPEDSSIYLCSVGLTGGTEAFFGQGTRLTVV.

This clonotype was seen many times. The chain couples TRBV5-4 to TRBJ2-7, with 9 bases fitting TRBD1. Germline CDR1 is SGHNT and CDR2 is YYREEE (reference sequence). The V and J ends lost 4 bases and 11 bases, in that order; junction bases with no gene match: 4. The CDR3 has 11 amino acids. The CDR3 DNA is TGTGCCAGCAGCGGCCGGGACAGGGAGTACTTC. Its translation: CASSGRDREYF.

On this clonotype itself: A much larger clone differs from this one at a single base, so this may be a read error. The rearrangement links TRBV6-1 to TRBJ1-1; a possible D gene is TRBD1 (6 bases). In germline, CDR1 is MNHNS, CDR2 SASEGT. The CDR3 length is 14 residues. The V and J ends lost 5 bases and 4 bases respectively, with 14 bases between them. The chain's CDR3 is CASSRGHSSTEAFF. In nucleotides, the CDR3 is TGTGCCAGCAGTCGGGGACATTCTTCCACTGAAGCTTTCTTT.

The chain uses TRBV10-3 and TRBJ1-4; D uncertain. This CDR3 is built from 15 residues. V was trimmed by 3 bases and J by 4 bases, leaving 12 bases between them. CDR1 is ENHRY, CDR2 SYGVKD, per germline. The chain's CDR3 is CAISERTADNEKLFF. The CDR3, as DNA: TGTGCCATCAGTGAAAGAACAGCCGATAATGAAAAACTGTTTTTT.

This clonotype was seen ten or more times. CDR3: CASSQRDRDTEAFF. In DNA form, the CDR3 reads TGCGCCAGCAGCCAAAGAGACAGGGACACTGAAGCTTTCTTT. The chain couples TRBV4-1 to TRBJ1-1, with TRBD1 matching over 7 bases. V was pared by 2 bases and J by 3 bases, with 3 bases of the junction left unmatched. This CDR3 region has 14 residues. Germline lookup yields CDR1 MGHRA and CDR2 YSYEKL.

By share of the sample, this clonotype is medium-sized (0.01 to 0.1%). V gene TRBV10-2 combines with J gene TRBJ2-7; 8 nucleotides align to TRBD1. In germline, CDR1 is WSHSY, CDR2 SAAADI. The CDR3 totals 15 residues. The J segment lost 6 bases and the V segment lost 5 bases, leaving 12 bases of the junction unmatched. The CDR3 DNA is TGCGCCAGCAGTCGGGTGCGGACAGGGCTCGGCGAGCAGTACTTC. Encoded protein: CASSRVRTGLGEQYF.

This clonotype was detected many times. The chain recombines TRBV12-3 or TRBV12-4 with TRBJ2-3; D unresolved. There are 13 residues in the CDR3. V dropped 5 bases and J dropped 6 bases, with 12 bases sitting between them. The CDR3 sequence is CASSPPGRDTQYF. The CDR3 DNA is TGTGCCAGCAGTCCACCCGGGCGGGATACGCAGTATTTT.

A remark on this clonotype: Possible read error: a much larger clone is one base away. This chain joins TRBV12-3 or TRBV12-4 and TRBJ1-1; no clear D. The CDR3 extends over 12 amino acids. The V end was cut by 3 bases, the J end by 5 bases, with 7 bases between. In DNA, the CDR3 is TGTGCCAGCAGTTTTGCCGGGACTGAAGCTTTCTTT. It translates to CASSFAGTEAFF.